A single sample gave rise to the 10 T cell receptor beta chains below, sequenced in a study of brain T cells in children with intractable seizures. Libraries were prepared by immunoSEQ multiplex PCR; TCRdb keeps only in-frame clonotypes and omits some of them. The sample yields a few hundred thousand clones, over 90% seen once. Time point here: blood from clinic visit 5 months post-surgery; TSC patient then seizure free. This specimen was peripheral blood, taken 4 to 5 months after surgery. The receptors were sampled from a boy under three years old with tuberous sclerosis and intractable seizures.

This chain uses TRBV5-4 with TRBJ2-7, with 7 nucleotides matching TRBD1. V gave up 0 bases and J gave up 2 bases; unmatched junction bases: 5. The CDR3 runs to 15 residues. The germline gives CDR1 SGHNT, CDR2 YYREEE (reference sequence). CDR3 DNA: TGTGCCAGCAGCTTGGGGACAGGCCTGGCCTACGAGCAGTACTTC. Translating gives CASSLGTGLAYEQYF.

V and J are TRBV28 and TRBJ1-2; 7 bases fit TRBD1. With 6 bases clipped from V and 7 bases from J, the junction kept 8 bases outside the gene matches. This CDR3 spans 13 amino acids. Germline V gene lookup returns CDR1 MDHEN and CDR2 SYDVKM. The CDR3 sequence is CASSIDRVGGYTF. The CDR3 DNA reads TGTGCCAGCAGCATCGACAGGGTGGGTGGCTACACCTTC.

The gene calls are TRBV6-5 and TRBJ1-1, with D perhaps matching TRBD1 (6 bases). Trimming cost V 4 bases and J 0 bases, with 9 bases left between them. CDR3 size: 14 residues. CDR1 and CDR2 from the germline V gene are MNHEY and SVGAGI. CDR3 DNA sequence: TGTGCCAGCAGTTCCGGGACATTGAACACTGAAGCTTTCTTT. Translating gives CASSSGTLNTEAFF.

The chain carries TRBV28 and TRBJ1-2; D unclear. The ends were cut back, 4 bases at V and 4 bases at J, with 4 bases in the middle. Per germline, CDR1 MDHEN and CDR2 SYDVKM. The CDR3 runs 11 residues. In nucleotides, the CDR3 is TGTGCCAGCAGTTCGGTCTATGGCTACACCTTC. It translates to CASSSVYGYTF.

This chain uses TRBV15 with TRBJ2-2; tentatively, D is TRBD1 (6 bases). The V end was cut by 8 bases, the J end by 5 bases, with 21 bases between. Germline CDR1 is LNHNV and CDR2 is YYDKDF (reference sequence). The CDR3 runs 16 residues. In DNA form, the CDR3 reads TGTGCCACCGCTTCGGCCCTCATGAGGGGGACCGGGGAGCTGTTTTTT. Amino acids: CATASALMRGTGELFF.

J is TRBJ2-1 and V is TRBV10-2; 7 bases agree with TRBD2. V shed 8 bases, J shed 6 bases, and the junction held 7 bases outside the gene matches. CDR1 WSHSY and CDR2 SAAADI come from the germline V gene. This CDR3 spans 13 amino acids. The CDR3 is CASVGLVPNEQFF. The DNA for the CDR3 is TGCGCCAGCGTAGGACTAGTACCCAATGAGCAGTTCTTC.

This chain connects TRBV5-1 to TRBJ1-6, with 7 nucleotides matching TRBD1. With V trimmed by 0 bases and J by 5 bases, 2 bases remained unmatched. The CDR3 covers 15 residues. The germline gives CDR1 SGHRS, CDR2 YFSETQ. CDR3 in amino acids: CASSLGTGHNSPLHF. The CDR3 DNA sequence: TGCGCCAGCAGCTTGGGGACAGGTCATAATTCACCCCTCCACTTT.

J is TRBJ2-1 and V is TRBV28; TRBD2 might be the D (6 bases). The CDR3 runs 13 residues. Trimming stripped 5 bases from V and 8 bases from J, with 13 bases between. The germline gives CDR1 MDHEN, CDR2 SYDVKM. The CDR3 protein is CASSPARGDEQFF. The DNA for the CDR3 is TGTGCCAGCAGTCCGGCGCGGGGAGATGAGCAGTTCTTC.

The rearrangement uses TRBV30 and TRBJ1-5, with D unresolved. Trimming pared 3 bases from V and 5 bases from J, leaving 14 bases between. Per the germline V gene, CDR1 is GTSNPN and CDR2 is SVGIG (reference sequence). The CDR3 runs to 14 residues. CDR3 sequence: CAWSAEARYQPQHF. Here the CDR3 DNA reads TGTGCCTGGAGCGCCGAAGCCCGTTATCAGCCCCAGCATTTT.

V and J are TRBV5-5 and TRBJ2-3; D possibly corresponds to TRBD2 (6 bases). Trimming took 2 bases from V and 6 from J, leaving 10 bases between them. The length of the CDR3 is 13 residues. Germline-derived CDR1 and CDR2 are SGHKS and YYEKEE (reference sequence). DNA for the CDR3: TGTGCCAGCAGCTTCGGGGGTGGGGATACGCAGTATTTT. It translates to CASSFGGGDTQYF.